This T cell receptor (beta chain) was identified in a study of blood T cell repertoires in COVID-19 (dated by TCRdb to 2019 to 2021). For the wider study: The collaborator samples originated in the United States, Italy and Spain and spanned the acute and convalescent phases of COVID-19. The material from the prospective study consisted of cDNA or gDNA derived from T cells, B-cell-depleted T cells, or PBMCs. The dataset comprised deeply sampled blood TCRbeta repertoires from subjects exposed to, actively infected with, or recovered from COVID-19. The repertoires were released in a freely available public database meant as a resource for research on the immune response to SARS-CoV-2. Samples were obtained from the ongoing ImmuneRACE study (first 160 participants) and from roughly 1,300 subjects provided by 6 global collaborators. Nearly every sample came with metadata listing a de-identified subject ID, COVID-19 status, age in years and sex. Where available, HLA class I and class II types were obtained from metadata supplied by the sample provider rather than from assay-based typing.

Summary of the overall study and its limitations: The amount of clinical and demographic metadata varied by source and participant and was provided uncurated.

Whole blood was collected in K2EDTA tubes by collaborating institutions according to the institutions' own protocols. Collaborator samples were shipped for TCRbeta analysis as frozen whole blood, isolated PBMCs, or DNA extracted from either sample type. A remark on this clone: The clone's antigen remains unknown. Within one base of it there is no much larger clone, and no base qualities were kept.

The CDR3, from cysteine to phenylalanine, totals 15 residues. Of the read, only the CDR3 DNA is kept; its 45 bases are in frame from base 1. Based on the germline V gene, the CDR1 and CDR2 sequences are SGHTS and YDEGEE. The V and J ends are trimmed by 2 bases and 0 bases, leaving 11 bases between them. TCRbeta CDR3 regions were amplified from genomic DNA using the immunoSEQ Assay, a bias-controlled multiplex PCR. The study's processing was this. Within the assay, amplification of reference gene primers was used to estimate how many nucleated cells each sample contained. To quantify the absolute abundance of each unique TCRbeta CDR3 rearrangement, sequence reads were collapsed and filtered. Productive Simpson clonality was computed per sample as the square root of Simpson's diversity index over productive rearrangements. TCRdb obtained this table from immuneACCESS and retained in-frame rearrangements with V and J assigned. These tables miss some clones; where compared with another copy, unresolved V genes account for less than half of the shortfall, and the remainder is unexplained. For V, J and clone size, that table is used; D and trimming come from the DNA. A total of 250,000 to 300,000 clones appear in this sample, 86% of them only once. Around 3% of the sample lies in the top ten.

The V and J genes are TRBV5-8 and TRBJ1-1; no D gene can be assigned with confidence. The sample comprised peripheral blood. The source is a woman in her 30s with active or convalescent COVID-19. The CDR3 protein sequence reads: CASSFNGGVNTEAFF. At the DNA level, the sequence is TGTGCCAGCAGCTTCAACGGAGGAGTGAACACTGAAGCTTTCTTT. Outside the CDR3, residues come from the reference TRBV5-8 and TRBJ1-1 proteins, so the full variable domain is: EAGVTQSPTHLIKTRGQQATLRCSPISGHTSVYWYQQALGLGLQFLLWYDEGEERNRGNFPPRFSGRQFPNYSSELNVNALELEDSALYLCASSFNGGVNTEAFFGQGTRLTVV.